The clone carrying this T cell receptor (beta chain) was observed a single time. The antigen remains unidentified. The treatment is: oral pan-JAK inhibitor, 5-10 mg twice daily. Researchers took lesional scalp punch biopsies and peripheral blood from people who were alopecia areata patients. These data are taken from a study of CD8+ T cells in alopecia areata. Whole-study context: It was oral tofacitinib, at 5 to 10 mg twice daily, that treated patients received.

As the sequencing template, cDNA was produced by extracting RNA and reverse transcribing it. The repertoire was sequenced with immunoSEQ multiplex PCR; TCRdb's copy has only in-frame clones and lacks some. Among more than 85,000 clones, approximately 66% were seen once, and the ten largest hold roughly 15%. Germline-derived CDR1 and CDR2 are SGDLS and YYNGEE. Trimming took off 4 bases at V and 0 bases at J, with 17 bases between the two ends. CDR3 length equals 16 residues. Whole-study findings and limits: Lesional scalp, especially alopecia totalis/universalis, showed higher clonality than normal scalp.

The chain links TRBV9 to TRBJ2-7; D tentatively fits TRBD1 or TRBD2 (6 bases each). The receptor's source is a human donor with alopecia areata. Sequences were derived from CD8+ T cells sorted from blood, sampled at week 4, from a patient treated with tofacitinib. CDR3 nucleotides: TGTGCCAGCAGCCCCTCGGGGGCACCGACCTCCTACGAGCAGTACTTC. Amino acids: CASSPSGAPTSYEQYF.